These 22 T cell receptor beta chains were all obtained from the same sample, sequenced in a study of CD8 T cells in Susac syndrome. With random hexamers, reverse transcription was performed on about 0.5 to 1 ug of RNA. TCRdb re-analysed the immunoSEQ multiplex PCR reads in MiXCR, keeping a single row per CDR3 protein. Altogether 65,000 to 100,000 distinct CDR3 sequences are present, 96% being singletons, with the ten largest covering around 0.41%. The sequenced sample consisted of CD8+ T cells from PBMCs. The receptors derive from a human donor with Susac syndrome.

This clonotype was detected once. V gene TRBV9 combines with J gene TRBJ2-3, with 7 bases fitting TRBD2. This CDR3 comprises 14 residues. Germline lookup yields CDR1 SGDLS and CDR2 YYNGEE. V trimming: 4 bases; J trimming: 4 bases; junction bases outside the gene matches: 6. The CDR3 coding sequence is TGTGCCAGCAGCCAACGGGACTACGCAGATACGCAGTATTTT. It codes for CASSQRDYADTQYF.

The chain employs TRBV2 and TRBJ2-7; D gene ambiguous. The CDR3 totals 13 residues. Trimming removed 7 bases at V and 2 bases at J, with 12 bases between. Germline CDR1 SNHLY, CDR2 FYNNEI. The CDR3 DNA is TGTGCCAGCACCTGGTCCCTAGCCTACGAGCAGTACGTC. Protein: CASTWSLAYEQYV.

The rearrangement uses TRBV9 and TRBJ1-2, with TRBD1 matching 10 bases. This CDR3 has 14 amino acids. The ends lost 4 bases at V and 8 bases at J; junction bases unmatched: 8. The germline CDR1 and CDR2 sequences are SGDLS and YYNGEE. CDR3 amino acids: CASSTPGQGGGYTF. The CDR3 DNA follows: TGTGCCAGCAGCACCCCTGGACAGGGGGGAGGCTACACCTTC.

The rearrangement uses TRBV20-1 and TRBJ2-3; D assignment may be TRBD1 or TRBD2 (6 bases each). The CDR3 is 16 amino acids. Germline-derived CDR1 and CDR2 are DFQATT and SNEGSKA (reference sequence). V was pared by 3 bases and J by 1 base, with 17 bases between. CDR3 DNA: TGCAGTGCTAGGGAGGTGTCCGGGGGCCGCACAGATACGCAGTATTTT. Translated, it gives CSAREVSGGRTDTQYF.

The J gene is TRBJ2-3, the V gene TRBV6-5; D ambiguous. Looked up from germline, CDR1 is MNHEY and CDR2 is SVGAGI. Trimming removed 0 bases from V and 1 base from J, with 8 bases in between. The CDR3 spans 15 residues. The CDR3 is CASSYSTRRTDTQYF. The CDR3 bases are TGTGCCAGCAGTTACTCAACCCGCCGCACAGATACGCAGTATTTT.

The chain combines TRBV27 with TRBJ2-3; D not resolved. The germline V gene encodes CDR1 MNHEY and CDR2 SMNVEV (reference sequence). The CDR3 loop spans 13 amino acids. With 6 bases removed from V and 1 base from J, the gap between germline ends came to 8 bases. CDR3 DNA: TGTGCCAGCAGCCTGGAGCGCACAGATACGCAGTATTTT. Encoded protein: CASSLERTDTQYF.

V usage is TRBV27 and J usage is TRBJ2-1; D ambiguous. The V gene's germline CDR1 is MNHEY and CDR2 SMNVEV (reference sequence). The germline V and J ends were trimmed by 8 bases and 4 bases, with 9 bases remaining between them. The CDR3 totals 12 residues. The CDR3: CASGEVYNEQFF. The CDR3 DNA is TGTGCCAGCGGTGAGGTTTACAATGAGCAGTTCTTC.

The J gene is TRBJ2-7, the V gene TRBV29-1; 8 bases agree with TRBD2. With 4 bases clipped from V and 4 bases from J, the junction kept 18 bases outside the gene matches. This CDR3 has 17 residues. Germline values: CDR1 SQVTM, CDR2 ANQGSEA. CDR3 in amino acids: CSVVGSKPGLGIYEQYF. For the CDR3, the DNA is TGCAGCGTTGTCGGCAGCAAACCGGGACTAGGAATTTACGAGCAGTACTTC.

This clonotype has just one count. J is TRBJ1-1 and V is TRBV10-3; TRBD1 matches at 8 bases. After removal of 4 bases from V and 2 bases from J, the junction contained 0 bases not matched to a gene. The CDR3 is 13 amino acids. The V gene's germline CDR1 is ENHRY and CDR2 SYGVKD. This CDR3 is CAISAGGNTEAFF. The CDR3 coding sequence is TGTGCCATCAGTGCAGGGGGCAACACTGAAGCTTTCTTT.

The CDR3 DNA reads as TGTGCCAGCAGCTCAGCAGGGAACCACGAGCAGTACTTC. This translates into CASSSAGNHEQYF. The genes are TRBV13 and TRBJ2-7, with D tentatively TRBD1 (5 bases). The length of the CDR3 is 13 residues. The germline V gene encodes CDR1 PRHDT and CDR2 FYEKMQ (reference sequence). Trimming stripped 4 bases from V and 5 bases from J, with 12 bases between.

This chain links TRBV6-2 or TRBV6-3 with TRBJ2-7; 8 nucleotides align to TRBD2. Germline trimming cut 2 bases from V and 4 bases from J; bases unmatched to any gene: 4. The germline V gene has CDR1 MNHEY and CDR2 SVGEGT. The CDR3 totals 14 residues. DNA of the CDR3: TGTGCCAGCAGTTACGGCGCGGGGGGTTACGAGCAGTACGTC. Protein sequence: CASSYGAGGYEQYV.

The chain carries TRBV27 and TRBJ2-1; D may be TRBD2 (7 bases). This CDR3 has 17 amino acids. The V gene lost 6 bases and the J gene lost 0 bases, with 18 bases spanning the gap. CDR1 is MNHEY, CDR2 SMNVEV, per germline (reference sequence). This CDR3 reads CASSLLGGDNSYNEQFF. CDR3 DNA sequence: TGTGCCAGCAGCCTCCTGGGGGGGGACAACTCCTACAATGAGCAGTTCTTC.

The chain recombines TRBV12-3 or TRBV12-4 with TRBJ1-1, with D uncertain. The germline V and J ends were trimmed by 8 bases and 4 bases, with 8 bases remaining between them. This CDR3 contains 11 residues. The CDR3 nucleotides read TGTGCCAGCCGGGTAAGCACTGAAGCTTTCTTT. Translation gives CASRVSTEAFF.

The chain is built from TRBV4-3 and TRBJ2-4; the D is unclear. V was trimmed by 2 bases and J by 0 bases, leaving 5 bases between them. The germline V gene encodes CDR1 LGHNA and CDR2 YSLEER. There are 14 residues in the CDR3. The CDR3 loop is CASSQTLAKNIQYF. CDR3 DNA: TGCGCCAGCAGCCAAACCCTAGCCAAAAACATTCAGTACTTC.

The rearrangement links TRBV5-4 to TRBJ1-1, with TRBD1 identical over 12 bases. V lost 2 bases to trimming and J lost 4 bases; unmatched junction nucleotides: 9. The CDR3 sequence is 17 residues long. The germline gives CDR1 SGHNT, CDR2 YYREEE (reference sequence). The CDR3 is CASSFRDRGREGTEAFF. CDR3 coding DNA: TGTGCCAGCAGCTTTAGGGACAGGGGGCGGGAGGGCACTGAAGCTTTCTTT.

CDR3 region: CASSLDGDGYTF. DNA for the CDR3: TGTGCCAGCAGCTTAGACGGAGATGGCTACACCTTC. The chain has TRBV7-9 and TRBJ1-2; no clear D gene. Trimming took 1 base from V and 6 from J, leaving 6 bases between them. Germline-derived CDR1 and CDR2 are SEHNR and FQNEAQ (reference sequence). The CDR3 is 12 amino acids.

The rearrangement joins TRBV28 to TRBJ2-3, with D possibly being TRBD1 (6 bases). The V gene's germline CDR1 is MDHEN and CDR2 SYDVKM. V lost 2 bases, J lost 6 bases, and 12 bases lay in between. The CDR3 runs to 14 residues. CDR3 loop: CASSLQRDMDTQYF. CDR3 DNA sequence: TGTGCCAGCAGTTTACAGAGGGACATGGATACGCAGTATTTT.

The chain links TRBV5-1 to TRBJ1-1, with 8 bases fitting TRBD1. The J segment lost 1 base and the V segment lost 4 bases, leaving 6 bases of the junction unmatched. The CDR3 extends over 15 amino acids. The germline CDR1 and CDR2 sequences are SGHRS and YFSETQ. The CDR3 loop is CASSIPGGENTEAFF. For the CDR3, the DNA is TGCGCCAGCAGCATTCCAGGGGGCGAGAACACTGAAGCTTTCTTT.

The chain is built from TRBV27 and TRBJ2-1; D is ambiguous. Trimming shortened V by 0 bases and J by 3 bases, and 6 bases separated the two germline ends. The CDR3 is 14 amino acids. The germline V gene encodes CDR1 MNHEY and CDR2 SMNVEV (reference sequence). The CDR3 bases are TGTGCCAGCAGTTTATCAGCGTTCTACAATGAGCAGTTCTTC. This gives the protein CASSLSAFYNEQFF.

The V gene is TRBV7-6, the J gene TRBJ2-3; possibly TRBD2 for D (6 bases). CDR1 is SGHVS and CDR2 is FNYEAQ in the germline V gene. The CDR3 has 15 residues. V was clipped by 5 bases and J by 0 bases, with 12 bases between them. CDR3 bases: TGTGCCAGCAGCCCCGCGGGACCTAGCACAGATACGCAGTATTTT. This translates into CASSPAGPSTDTQYF.

J is TRBJ1-5 and V is TRBV6-5; D not certain. Trimming removed 3 bases at V and 7 bases at J, with 10 bases between. The germline gives CDR1 MNHEY, CDR2 SVGAGI. There are 13 residues in the CDR3. The CDR3 DNA is TGTGCCAGCAGTTATGGGGAGGGACAGCCCCAGCATTTT. Amino acid sequence: CASSYGEGQPQHF.

V is TRBV20-1 and J is TRBJ2-1; TRBD1 might be the D (5 bases). The CDR3 length is 12 residues. V lost 0 bases and J 12 bases, leaving 12 bases between the germline ends. Per germline, CDR1 DFQATT and CDR2 SNEGSKA (reference sequence). The CDR3 DNA is TGCAGTGCTAGAGATATGGGGCTAGGGCAGTTCTTC. This codes for CSARDMGLGQFF.